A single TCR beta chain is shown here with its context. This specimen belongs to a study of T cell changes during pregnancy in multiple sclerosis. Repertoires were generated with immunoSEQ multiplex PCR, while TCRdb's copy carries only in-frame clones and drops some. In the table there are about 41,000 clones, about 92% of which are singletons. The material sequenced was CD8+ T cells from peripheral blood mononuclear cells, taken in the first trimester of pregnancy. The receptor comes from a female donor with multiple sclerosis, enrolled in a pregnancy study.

The CDR3 DNA is TGTGCCAGCAGCTTGGTCGGTCAGGGATACGAGCAGTACTTC. Amino acids: CASSLVGQGYEQYF. The chain employs TRBV5-5 and TRBJ2-7; D is possibly TRBD1 (5 bases). V shed 0 bases and J shed 4 bases, with 11 bases lying between them. CDR3 size: 14 residues. Per the germline V gene, CDR1 is SGHKS and CDR2 is YYEKEE (reference sequence). Full variable domain (remainder filled in from reference TRBV5-5 and TRBJ2-7): DAGVTQSPTHLIKTRGQQVTLRCSPISGHKSVSWYQQVLGQGPQFIFQYYEKEERGRGNFPDRFSARQFPNYSSELNVNALLLGDSALYLCASSLVGQGYEQYFGPGTRLTVT.